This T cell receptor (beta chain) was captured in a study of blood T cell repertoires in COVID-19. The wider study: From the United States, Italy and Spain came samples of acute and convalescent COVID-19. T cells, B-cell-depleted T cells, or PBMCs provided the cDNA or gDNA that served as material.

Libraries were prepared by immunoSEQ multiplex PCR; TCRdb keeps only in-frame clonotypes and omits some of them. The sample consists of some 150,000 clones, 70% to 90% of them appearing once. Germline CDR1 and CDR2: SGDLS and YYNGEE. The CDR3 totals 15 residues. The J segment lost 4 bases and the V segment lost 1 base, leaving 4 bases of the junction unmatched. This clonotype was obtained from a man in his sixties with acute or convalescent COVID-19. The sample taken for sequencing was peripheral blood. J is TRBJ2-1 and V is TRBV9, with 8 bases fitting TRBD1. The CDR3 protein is CASSVSGQDYNEQFF. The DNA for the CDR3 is TGTGCCAGCAGCGTATCGGGACAGGATTACAATGAGCAGTTCTTC.